The next 23 T cell receptor beta chains were all read from a single sample in a study of blood T cell repertoires in COVID-19. The assay was immunoSEQ multiplex PCR, and TCRdb's table has in-frame clones only and misses some. This table has roughly 190,000 clones, more than 75% appearing once. The sequenced sample was peripheral blood. Every receptor here comes from a human donor in a cohort sampled during active COVID-19.

The chain combines TRBV18 with TRBJ2-7; D ambiguous. There are 13 residues in the CDR3. Trimming shortened V by 3 bases and J by 6 bases, and 12 bases separated the two germline ends. Germline V lookup: CDR1 KGHSH, CDR2 LQKENI. CDR3 coding DNA: TGTGCCAGCTCACCGGGCACGATAACCGAGCAGTACTTC. Translation: CASSPGTITEQYF.

The chain combines TRBV3-1 (or the pseudogene TRBV3-2) with TRBJ1-1; D unresolved. Per germline, CDR1 LGHDT and CDR2 YNNKEL (reference sequence). The V end lost 1 base, the J end lost 4 bases, and 10 bases lay between the germline ends. This CDR3 contains 14 residues. CDR3 sequence: CASSQVSGFTEAFF. The CDR3 coding sequence is TGTGCCAGCAGCCAAGTGAGCGGCTTCACTGAAGCTTTCTTT.

V usage is TRBV5-1 and J usage is TRBJ2-7, with 8 bases that match TRBD1. Germline V gene lookup returns CDR1 SGHRS and CDR2 YFSETQ. V lost 3 bases to trimming and J lost 0 bases; unmatched junction nucleotides: 5. This CDR3 contains 15 residues. This chain's CDR3 is CASSSGQGLSYEQYF. For the CDR3, the DNA is TGCGCCAGCAGCTCTGGACAGGGACTCTCCTACGAGCAGTACTTC. Looking up the rest from reference TRBV5-1 and TRBJ2-7 gives the full variable domain: KAGVTQTPRYLIKTRGQQVTLSCSPISGHRSVSWYQQTPGQGLQFLFEYFSETQRNKGNFPGRFSGRQFSNSRSEMNVSTLELGDSALYLCASSSGQGLSYEQYFGPGTRLTVT.

This chain links TRBV12-3 or TRBV12-4 with TRBJ2-3; 9 bases line up with TRBD1. Trimming at V came to 6 bases and at J to 6 bases, leaving 4 bases not matched to a gene. This CDR3 contains 13 residues. CDR3 sequence: CASSPGTGDTQYF. DNA of the CDR3: TGTGCCAGCAGCCCCGGGACAGGGGATACGCAGTATTTT.

The rearrangement links TRBV10-2 to TRBJ2-7; D is perhaps TRBD1 (5 bases). Germline V gene lookup returns CDR1 WSHSY and CDR2 SAAADI. V was shortened by 3 bases and J by 2 bases, with 17 bases between the two germline ends. The CDR3 has 16 amino acids. The CDR3 bases are TGCGCCAGCAGTGATGTCGTAGAGACAGCAGCCTACGAGCAGTACTTC. Encoded protein: CASSDVVETAAYEQYF.

The gene calls are TRBV5-1 and TRBJ2-5; 7 bases map to TRBD2. V shed 0 bases and J 1 base; nucleotides not matched to a gene: 12. CDR1 and CDR2 from the germline V gene are SGHRS and YFSETQ. This CDR3 comprises 18 residues. CDR3 sequence reads: CASSLGAISGDSQETQYF. In nucleotides, the CDR3 is TGCGCCAGCAGCTTGGGAGCGATCAGCGGGGACTCCCAAGAGACCCAGTACTTC.

V gene TRBV9 combines with J gene TRBJ2-1, with 8 positions matching TRBD2. In germline, CDR1 is SGDLS, CDR2 YYNGEE. Trimming at V came to 0 bases and at J to 5 bases, leaving 4 bases not matched to a gene. CDR3 size: 15 residues. The CDR3 loop reads CASSVASGSHNEQFF. The DNA for the CDR3 is TGTGCCAGCAGCGTAGCCAGCGGGAGCCACAATGAGCAGTTCTTC.

Only one count was recorded for this clone. This specimen includes other DNA sequences encoding the same CDR3. This chain joins TRBV29-1 and TRBJ2-7; TRBD1 might be the D (6 bases). The ends were cut back, 3 bases at V and 0 bases at J, with 6 bases in the middle. The CDR3 contains 12 residues. Germline V lookup: CDR1 SQVTM, CDR2 ANQGSEA. The CDR3 bases are TGCAGCGTTGAGGACAGCTCCTACGAGCAGTACTTC. It translates to CSVEDSSYEQYF.

The J gene is TRBJ1-2, the V gene TRBV2, with D tentatively TRBD1 (5 bases). Germline CDR1 and CDR2: SNHLY and FYNNEI. The CDR3 has 13 residues. Between the trimmed V and J ends, which lost 1 base and 4 bases, there was a span of 7 bases. CDR3: CASSEGQFYGYTF. As DNA, the CDR3 is TGTGCCAGCAGTGAAGGACAGTTCTATGGCTACACCTTC.

The J gene is TRBJ1-6, the V gene TRBV5-4; D might be TRBD1 (5 bases). This CDR3 has 15 amino acids. V gave up 2 bases and J gave up 8 bases, with 14 bases separating them. The germline CDR1 and CDR2 sequences are SGHNT and YYREEE (reference sequence). The CDR3 coding sequence is TGTGCCAGCAGCTTTTACGGCAGGGTCGATTCACCCCTCCACTTT. Translated: CASSFYGRVDSPLHF.

The chain couples TRBV2 to TRBJ2-5; weak D call: TRBD2 (5 bases). Germline V gene sequence: CDR1 SNHLY, CDR2 FYNNEI. V lost 7 bases and J lost 9, with 18 bases in between. This CDR3 comprises 13 residues. CDR3 sequence: CASTRHGDVAQYF. As DNA, the CDR3 is TGTGCCAGCACTCGACACGGGGATGTAGCCCAGTACTTC. Full variable domain (missing parts from reference TRBV2 and TRBJ2-5): EPEVTQTPSHQVTQMGQEVILRCVPISNHLYFYWYRQILGQKVEFLVSFYNNEISEKSEIFDDQFSVERPDGSNFTLKIRSTKLEDSAMYFCASTRHGDVAQYFGPGTRLLVL.

The genes are TRBV28 and TRBJ1-1; the match to TRBD1 covers 7 bases. V lost 2 bases to trimming and J lost 4 bases; unmatched junction nucleotides: 4. CDR1 and CDR2 from the germline V gene are MDHEN and SYDVKM. The CDR3 loop spans 14 amino acids. The CDR3 nucleotides are TGTGCCAGCAGTTTAGGTCAGGGGGGCACTGAAGCTTTCTTT. Translation: CASSLGQGGTEAFF.

The chain is built from TRBV7-2 and TRBJ2-5; a weak D match, TRBD2 (5 bases). The CDR3 length is 16 residues. Germline loops: CDR1 SGHTA, CDR2 FQGNSA. Trimming took 1 base from V and 0 from J, leaving 12 bases between them. Here the CDR3 DNA reads TGTGCCAGCAGCTTAGGGCGGGCGAGGTACCAAGAGACCCAGTACTTC. Encoded protein: CASSLGRARYQETQYF.

In DNA form, the CDR3 reads TGCGCCAGCAGCCAACACAGGGGAAACACTGAAGCTTTCTTT. It is translated as CASSQHRGNTEAFF. The chain recombines TRBV4-3 with TRBJ1-1, with 7 nucleotides matching TRBD1. V lost 2 bases and J lost 2; bases outside the gene matches: 2. This CDR3 spans 14 amino acids. Germline V CDR1 and CDR2: LGHNA, YSLEER.

This chain joins TRBV9 and TRBJ2-5, with D perhaps TRBD1 (5 bases). Between the trimmed V and J ends, which lost 3 bases and 2 bases, there was a span of 11 bases. The CDR3 is made up of 14 amino acids. Germline V gives CDR1 SGDLS, CDR2 YYNGEE. The CDR3 DNA reads TGTGCCAGCAGCGGAACGACAGATCAAGAGACCCAGTACTTC. Translating it yields CASSGTTDQETQYF.

CDR3 in amino acids: CASSQLADPYGYTF. DNA of the CDR3: TGCGCCAGCAGCCAGCTAGCAGACCCCTATGGCTACACCTTC. The chain joins TRBV4-3 to TRBJ1-2; D gene ambiguous. V gave up 3 bases and J gave up 4 bases, with 12 bases separating them. This CDR3 has 14 amino acids. From germline, CDR1 is LGHNA and CDR2 YSLEER.

The chain recombines TRBV28 with TRBJ2-4; 9 nucleotides align to TRBD1. Germline lookup yields CDR1 MDHEN and CDR2 SYDVKM. This CDR3 has 16 amino acids. Losses at the gene ends were 5 bases for V and 0 bases for J; bases not matched to a gene: 5. The CDR3 is CASSLQGAVAKNIQYF. As DNA, the CDR3 is TGTGCCAGCAGTCTACAGGGGGCGGTAGCCAAAAACATTCAGTACTTC. Together with reference TRBV28 and TRBJ2-4, the CDR3 gives the full variable domain: DVKVTQSSRYLVKRTGEKVFLECVQDMDHENMFWYRQDPGLGLRLIYFSYDVKMKEKGDIPEGYSVSREKKERFSLILESASTNQTSMYLCASSLQGAVAKNIQYFGAGTRLSVL.

The chain joins TRBV30 to TRBJ1-1, with D unclear. V was clipped by 1 base and J by 2 bases, with 14 bases between them. Looked up from germline, CDR1 is GTSNPN and CDR2 is SVGIG (reference sequence). The CDR3 loop spans 15 amino acids. In nucleotides, the CDR3 is TGTGCCTGGAGTGGGGTGTGGGCGGGTAACACTGAAGCTTTCTTT. Amino acids: CAWSGVWAGNTEAFF.

The chain is built from TRBV7-8 and TRBJ1-5; D is possibly TRBD1 (6 bases). Germline V CDR1 and CDR2: SGHVS, FQNEAQ. The V gene lost 0 bases and the J gene lost 6 bases, with 15 bases spanning the gap. The CDR3 runs to 16 residues. CDR3 sequence reads: CASSLAAGGAGQPQHF. DNA of the CDR3: TGTGCCAGCAGCTTAGCGGCTGGGGGGGCGGGTCAGCCCCAGCATTTT.

V gene TRBV30 combines with J gene TRBJ2-7, with 10 bases aligning to TRBD1. Germline assignment: CDR1 GTSNPN and CDR2 SVGIG (reference sequence). The CDR3 is 15 amino acids. J lost 2 bases, V lost 2 bases, and 6 bases had no gene match. The CDR3 DNA sequence: TGTGCCTGGAGTCTAGGGACAGGGGATCCCTACGAGCAGTACTTC. The encoded protein is CAWSLGTGDPYEQYF. Looking up the rest from reference TRBV30 and TRBJ2-7 gives the full variable domain: SQTIHQWPATLVQPVGSPLSLECTVEGTSNPNLYWYRQAAGRGLQLLFYSVGIGQISSEVPQNLSASRPQDRQFILSSKKLLLSDSGFYLCAWSLGTGDPYEQYFGPGTRLTVT.

This rearrangement joins TRBV28 to TRBJ2-7; 9 bases are shared with TRBD1. Trimming cost V 3 bases and J 7 bases; bases outside gene matches: 10. The CDR3 contains 15 residues. Germline CDR1 MDHEN, CDR2 SYDVKM. In DNA form, the CDR3 reads TGTGCCAGCAGTTTTCGTTACGGACAGGGGCGAGAGCAGTACTTC. Protein product: CASSFRYGQGREQYF.

The chain is built from TRBV2 and TRBJ1-4; weak D call: TRBD1 (6 bases). CDR1 and CDR2 from the germline V gene are SNHLY and FYNNEI. The CDR3 is made up of 14 amino acids. V gave up 5 bases and J gave up 8 bases, with 15 bases separating them. The CDR3 spells CASSRDTGLEKLFF. DNA for the CDR3: TGTGCCAGCAGTAGGGACACCGGGCTGGAAAAACTGTTTTTT.

This chain joins TRBV5-4 and TRBJ2-1, with 14 bases fitting TRBD2. This CDR3 has 17 amino acids. V lost 4 bases and J lost 9; bases outside the gene matches: 12. Germline V gives CDR1 SGHNT, CDR2 YYREEE (reference sequence). The CDR3 DNA sequence: TGTGCCAGCAGCCCGGGACTAGCGGGGGCTACCCCTAGTGAGCAGTTCTTC. It specifies CASSPGLAGATPSEQFF.